A single sample gave rise to the 29 T cell receptor beta chains below, sequenced in a study of CD8 T cells in ankylosing spondylitis. Study observations and caveats: A TCR beta motif of under ten highly homologous variants seemed to mark ankylosing spondylitis blood.

TCRdb independently ran MiXCR on the 5' RACE reads; one entry per CDR3 protein. The sample records more than 600,000 distinct CDR3 sequences, about 20% being singletons. These receptors have no known antigen. Material: blood, either unsorted or a sorted T cell fraction (not recorded which). These receptors originate from a male donor with ankylosing spondylitis.

This clonotype showed up just a few times. The rearrangement joins TRBV29-1 to TRBJ1-2, with D perhaps matching TRBD1 (5 bases). Germline V gives CDR1 SQVTM, CDR2 ANQGSEA. V lost 1 base, J lost 7 bases, and 16 bases lay in between. The CDR3 consists of 14 residues. The CDR3: CSVEGAGSRGGYTF. CDR3 sequence (DNA): TGCAGCGTTGAAGGTGCAGGGTCCAGAGGTGGCTACACCTTC. The full variable domain, its missing parts supplied by reference TRBV29-1 and TRBJ1-2, is SAVISQKPSRDICQRGTSLTIQCQVDSQVTMMFWYRQQPGQSLTLIATANQGSEATYESGFVIDKFPISRPNLTFSTLTVSNMSPEDSSIYLCSVEGAGSRGGYTFGSGTRLTVV.

This clonotype occurred a few times. V gene TRBV29-1 combines with J gene TRBJ2-7, with 7 bases fitting TRBD1. Germline V gene lookup returns CDR1 SQVTM and CDR2 ANQGSEA. This CDR3 region has 14 residues. With V trimmed by 4 bases and J by 3 bases, 9 bases remained unmatched. The CDR3 DNA reads as TGCAGCGTTGTTCTGACAGGGATGTACTACGAGCAGTACTTC. This translates into CSVVLTGMYYEQYF.

The table lists this clonotype with a few counts. CDR3 sequence: CSASTSGPYEQYF. As DNA, the CDR3 is TGCAGTGCTAGTACTAGCGGGCCATACGAGCAGTACTTC. The V call is TRBV20-1, the J call TRBJ2-7; 9 bases are a match to TRBD2. The CDR3 is made up of 13 amino acids. Germline CDR1 is DFQATT and CDR2 is SNEGSKA (reference sequence). V lost 3 bases and J lost 4; bases outside the gene matches: 4.

The chain couples TRBV20-1 to TRBJ1-5; D is unclear. The ends were cut back, 3 bases at V and 3 bases at J, with 12 bases in the middle. The CDR3 is 14 residues long. From germline, CDR1 is DFQATT and CDR2 SNEGSKA (reference sequence). The CDR3 DNA sequence: TGCAGTGCTAGCGGGTGGCAGCTCAATCAGCCCCAGCATTTT. This encodes CSASGWQLNQPQHF.

This clonotype has a handful of counts. The chain joins TRBV4-2 to TRBJ2-5; D is possibly TRBD1 (6 bases). Germline assignment: CDR1 LGHNA and CDR2 YNFKEQ. The CDR3 length is 16 residues. V gave up 0 bases and J gave up 1 base, with 12 bases separating them. CDR3 region: CASSQDTGSGQETQYF. The CDR3 nucleotides are TGTGCCAGCAGCCAAGATACAGGGTCTGGCCAAGAGACCCAGTACTTC.

The chain couples TRBV7-2 to TRBJ2-1; 7 bases line up with TRBD1. V lost 6 bases and J lost 6; bases outside the gene matches: 5. In germline, CDR1 is SGHTA, CDR2 FQGNSA. The CDR3 loop spans 13 amino acids. CDR3 amino acids: CASRIGGTNEQFF. DNA of the CDR3: TGTGCCAGCAGAATAGGGGGCACCAATGAGCAGTTCTTC.

The chain has TRBV11-2 and TRBJ1-2, with TRBD1 matching over 8 bases. The CDR3 length is 18 residues. With 1 base clipped from V and 0 bases from J, the junction kept 10 bases outside the gene matches. Germline CDR1 reads SGHAT; CDR2 reads FQNNGV. CDR3 region: CASSLGVPDRAANYGYTF. In nucleotides, the CDR3 is TGTGCCAGCAGCTTAGGTGTCCCGGACAGGGCAGCTAACTATGGCTACACCTTC.

The chain employs TRBV20-1 and TRBJ2-2; the match to TRBD1 covers 9 bases. Germline-derived CDR1 and CDR2 are DFQATT and SNEGSKA (reference sequence). CDR3 length: 14 amino acids. J lost 7 bases, V lost 6 bases, and 9 bases had no gene match. For the CDR3, the DNA is TGCAGTGCCAGGGACAGGGACGGCAGCGGGGAGCTGTTTTTT. The encoded protein is CSARDRDGSGELFF.

The CDR3 region has the DNA TGTGCCAGCAGTTTGGCGGACAGGGTAAATCAGCCCCAGCATTTT. It translates to CASSLADRVNQPQHF. This chain connects TRBV12-3 or TRBV12-4 to TRBJ1-5; 8 bases map to TRBD1. The junction had 5 bases not matched to a gene; V was cut back by 3 bases and J by 4 bases. CDR3 size: 15 residues.

This clonotype was found a few times. The gene calls are TRBV5-6 and TRBJ2-3, with a possible D match to TRBD1 (6 bases). Per the germline V gene, CDR1 is SGHDT and CDR2 is YYEEEE. Trimming pared 3 bases from V and 3 bases from J, leaving 11 bases between. CDR3 length: 14 amino acids. The CDR3 sequence is CASSSVGQTDTQYF. The CDR3 DNA follows: TGTGCCAGCAGCTCGGTCGGACAGACAGATACGCAGTATTTT.

This rearrangement joins TRBV27 to TRBJ2-3; D not certain. Germline CDR1 is MNHEY and CDR2 is SMNVEV (reference sequence). The ends were cut back, 5 bases at V and 5 bases at J, with 14 bases in the middle. The CDR3 length is 14 residues. For the CDR3, the DNA is TGTGCCAGCAGTATCACTGACGGGCTAGATACGCAGTATTTT. It codes for CASSITDGLDTQYF.

This clonotype was observed a handful of times. The gene calls are TRBV20-1 and TRBJ2-1; the D gene could be TRBD1 or TRBD2 (5 bases each). Looked up from germline, CDR1 is DFQATT and CDR2 is SNEGSKA (reference sequence). With 4 bases removed from V and 10 bases from J, the gap between germline ends came to 20 bases. This CDR3 is built from 14 residues. The CDR3 protein is CSAKEWGLGPEQFF. The CDR3 coding sequence is TGCAGTGCTAAAGAGTGGGGCTTGGGACCAGAGCAGTTCTTC.

The chain joins TRBV28 to TRBJ2-3, with 7 nucleotides matching TRBD1. Germline V CDR1 and CDR2: MDHEN, SYDVKM. CDR3 length equals 12 residues. V was pared by 4 bases and J by 9 bases, with 4 bases of the junction left unmatched. The chain's CDR3 is CASSSTQGTQYF. DNA of the CDR3: TGTGCCAGCAGTTCGACACAGGGGACGCAGTATTTT.

The chain employs TRBV2 and TRBJ2-1; the D gene is possibly TRBD1 (5 bases). The germline CDR1 and CDR2 sequences are SNHLY and FYNNEI. The CDR3 spans 13 residues. The germline V and J ends were trimmed by 2 bases and 4 bases, with 6 bases remaining between them. The CDR3 sequence is CASSETGYNEQFF. The CDR3 nucleotides are TGTGCCAGCAGTGAAACAGGTTACAATGAGCAGTTCTTC.

The sample holds a few counts of this clonotype. The CDR3 reads CASSLGTAGDSPLHF. The CDR3 DNA follows: TGCGCCAGCAGCCTAGGGACAGCCGGCGATTCACCCCTCCACTTT. The chain carries TRBV4-1 and TRBJ1-6; TRBD1 matches 7 bases. Germline-derived CDR1 and CDR2 are MGHRA and YSYEKL. The CDR3 extends over 15 amino acids. J lost 8 bases, V lost 4 bases, and 8 bases had no gene match.

The rearrangement uses TRBV5-1 and TRBJ2-1; maybe TRBD1 (6 bases). The CDR3 extends over 16 amino acids. V shed 1 base and J shed 4 bases, with 15 bases lying between them. Germline CDR1 is SGHRS and CDR2 is YFSETQ. The CDR3 sequence: CASSLMGATGYNEQFF. In nucleotides, the CDR3 is TGCGCCAGCAGCTTGATGGGGGCAACCGGTTACAATGAGCAGTTCTTC.

This rearrangement joins TRBV12-3 or TRBV12-4 to TRBJ1-1, with 8 bases identical to TRBD1. With 5 bases clipped from V and 3 bases from J, the junction kept 8 bases outside the gene matches. The CDR3 extends over 15 amino acids. Written as DNA, the CDR3 is TGTGCCAGCAGTCCGACGACAGGGGTGGACACTGAAGCTTTCTTT. This codes for CASSPTTGVDTEAFF.

J is TRBJ2-2 and V is TRBV28, with TRBD2 matching 10 bases. The length of the CDR3 is 17 residues. Germline CDR1 MDHEN, CDR2 SYDVKM. V lost 1 base and J lost 6; bases outside the gene matches: 8. This CDR3 is CASSLFSLAGVSGELFF. CDR3 DNA: TGTGCCAGCAGTTTATTTAGCCTAGCGGGAGTATCCGGGGAGCTGTTTTTT.

V and J are TRBV5-1 and TRBJ2-2, with 8 bases fitting TRBD2. The CDR3 has 15 residues. CDR1 is SGHRS, CDR2 YFSETQ, per germline. Germline trimming cut 7 bases from V and 1 base from J; bases unmatched to any gene: 6. The CDR3 nucleotides read TGCGCCAGCGGCCCCGGGACTAGGAACACCGGGGAGCTGTTTTTT. Its translation: CASGPGTRNTGELFF.

J is TRBJ2-7 and V is TRBV11-2, with TRBD2 as a possible D gene (5 bases). Trimming took off 0 bases at V and 5 bases at J, with 14 bases between the two ends. The length of the CDR3 is 15 residues. The V gene's germline CDR1 is SGHAT and CDR2 FQNNGV. CDR3: CASSLELYGGDEQYF. CDR3 bases: TGTGCCAGCAGCTTAGAGCTCTATGGAGGCGACGAGCAGTACTTC. The entire variable domain, with the rest obtained from reference TRBV11-2 and TRBJ2-7, is as follows: EAGVAQSPRYKIIEKRQSVAFWCNPISGHATLYWYQQILGQGPKLLIQFQNNGVVDDSQLPKDRFSAERLKGVDSTLKIQPAKLEDSAVYLCASSLELYGGDEQYFGPGTRLTVT.

This clonotype appeared a few times. The chain couples TRBV9 to TRBJ2-3; D gene unclear. The CDR3 covers 13 residues. V shed 3 bases and J shed 6 bases, with 11 bases lying between them. CDR1 and CDR2 (germline): SGDLS, YYNGEE. The CDR3 DNA is TGTGCCAGCAGCGAGACCCCGGAGGATACGCAGTATTTT. Its protein is CASSETPEDTQYF.

CDR3 loop: CASSNPRNEQFF. The DNA of the CDR3 is TGTGCCAGCAGTAACCCGCGCAATGAGCAGTTCTTC. The J gene is TRBJ2-1, the V gene TRBV27; D unresolved. Deletions cut 5 bases from V and 6 bases from J, with 8 bases between. The CDR3 sequence is 12 residues long. The V gene's germline CDR1 is MNHEY and CDR2 SMNVEV (reference sequence).

The chain combines TRBV6-1 with TRBJ1-4, with D possibly TRBD1 on 5 matching bases. From germline, CDR1 is MNHNS and CDR2 SASEGT. V shed 6 bases and J shed 8 bases, with 13 bases lying between them. The CDR3 consists of 13 residues. The CDR3 reads CASRGRDEEKLFF. For the CDR3, the DNA is TGTGCCAGCAGAGGCAGGGATGAGGAAAAACTGTTTTTT.

This clonotype has more than one count but fewer than ten. This sequence joins TRBV20-1 and TRBJ1-2, with D perhaps matching TRBD1 (6 bases). V was clipped by 3 bases and J by 5 bases, with 13 bases between them. This CDR3 comprises 13 residues. Germline CDR1 is DFQATT and CDR2 is SNEGSKA (reference sequence). The CDR3 reads CSASSGAGYGYTF. The CDR3 nucleotides read TGCAGTGCTAGTTCAGGGGCGGGATATGGCTACACCTTC.

The chain carries TRBV18 and TRBJ2-1; 9 bases map to TRBD2. Germline V gene sequence: CDR1 KGHSH, CDR2 LQKENI. J lost 4 bases, V lost 5 bases, and 6 bases had no gene match. The CDR3 runs 15 residues. The DNA of the CDR3 is TGTGCCAGCTCAACCTTAGCGGGGGAGTACAATGAGCAGTTCTTC. This encodes CASSTLAGEYNEQFF.

The chain is built from TRBV29-1 and TRBJ1-1; D possibly corresponds to TRBD1 (5 bases). The CDR3 covers 13 residues. V gave up 7 bases and J gave up 4 bases, with 16 bases separating them. Germline-derived CDR1 and CDR2 are SQVTM and ANQGSEA. CDR3 region: CSGRRAGGTEAFF. The CDR3 region has the DNA TGCAGCGGGCGACGGGCGGGGGGCACTGAAGCTTTCTTT.

This clonotype was recorded a few times. This sequence joins TRBV2 and TRBJ1-5; D perhaps matches TRBD1 (6 bases). The CDR3 covers 13 residues. Trimming took off 11 bases at V and 0 bases at J, with 11 bases between the two ends. Germline V gene data show CDR1 as SNHLY and CDR2 as FYNNEI. CDR3 in amino acids: CAQGRNSNQPQHF. The CDR3 nucleotides are TGTGCCCAGGGGAGGAATAGCAATCAGCCCCAGCATTTT. The entire variable domain, with the rest obtained from reference TRBV2 and TRBJ1-5, is as follows: EPEVTQTPSHQVTQMGQEVILRCVPISNHLYFYWYRQILGQKVEFLVSFYNNEISEKSEIFDDQFSVERPDGSNFTLKIRSTKLEDSAMYFCAQGRNSNQPQHFGDGTRLSIL.

The CDR3 spells CASSLGVSGGGYTF. The CDR3, as DNA: TGTGCCAGCAGTTTAGGGGTCTCGGGTGGAGGCTACACCTTC. The chain joins TRBV12-3 or TRBV12-4 to TRBJ1-2; no definite D call. The CDR3 length is 14 residues. V lost 1 base and J 8 bases, leaving 14 bases between the germline ends.

This rearrangement joins TRBV11-2 to TRBJ2-1, with TRBD1 identical over 8 bases. V shed 2 bases and J 5 bases; nucleotides not matched to a gene: 5. The germline gives CDR1 SGHAT, CDR2 FQNNGV. This CDR3 has 15 amino acids. The CDR3 nucleotides are TGTGCCAGCAGCTTATCACAGGGGGTCCACAATGAGCAGTTCTTC. Its protein product is CASSLSQGVHNEQFF. The full variable domain, completed using reference TRBV11-2 and TRBJ2-1, is EAGVAQSPRYKIIEKRQSVAFWCNPISGHATLYWYQQILGQGPKLLIQFQNNGVVDDSQLPKDRFSAERLKGVDSTLKIQPAKLEDSAVYLCASSLSQGVHNEQFFGPGTRLTVL.